Presented here are 2 T cell receptor beta chains from one specimen sequenced in a study of blood T cell repertoires in COVID-19. Here immunoSEQ multiplex PCR was the method, and the copy in TCRdb shows in-frame clones only, minus some. The table shows over 110,000 clones, with approximately 89% occurring only once. Sequences were obtained from peripheral blood. These receptors were obtained from a human donor in a cohort sampled during active COVID-19.

The J gene is TRBJ2-5, the V gene TRBV9; TRBD2 aligns across 14 bases. The CDR3 runs 17 residues. V shed 4 bases, J shed 7 bases, and the junction held 12 bases outside the gene matches. Germline V CDR1 and CDR2: SGDLS, YYNGEE. This CDR3 is CASSSGLAGGAQGTQYF. The CDR3 DNA reads as TGTGCCAGCAGCTCTGGACTAGCGGGGGGTGCCCAGGGGACCCAGTACTTC.

The rearrangement links TRBV3-1 (or the pseudogene TRBV3-2) to TRBJ2-2, with 8 bases identical to TRBD1. The germline V gene encodes CDR1 LGHDT and CDR2 YNNKEL (reference sequence). This CDR3 region has 15 residues. V lost 1 base to trimming and J lost 3 bases; unmatched junction nucleotides: 1. CDR3 sequence reads: CASSQGQGYTGELFF. CDR3 coding DNA: TGTGCCAGCAGCCAAGGACAGGGGTACACCGGGGAGCTGTTTTTT.